The clone carrying this T cell receptor (beta chain) was recorded many times. Its cognate antigen is unknown. CDR3 regions were amplified by Arm-PCR using iRepertoire HTBI primers to build TCR beta libraries. TCRdb redid the calling of the multiplex PCR reads with MiXCR, one entry per CDR3 protein. Here the sample spans approximately 540,000 distinct CDR3 sequences, approximately 12% being singletons. This sample is drawn from a study of regulatory T cells in long-lasting Graves disease. Study-wide context: Antithyroid drug exposure in newly diagnosed Graves' patients had lasted under 3 months. Overall study findings and caveats: Persistent patients shared thousands of public clonotypes among themselves. Newly diagnosed patients shared fewer, at about a thousand. TRBV28, TRBJ1-2 and TRBJ2-5 emerged as the favored segments in persistent disease.

The V and J ends lost 1 base and 1 base respectively, with 5 bases between them. Germline-derived CDR1 and CDR2 are SNHLY and FYNNEI. CDR3 length: 14 residues. Specified time point: newly diagnosed GD, antithyroid drugs for less than 3 months. From RNA extracted from PBMCs, the TCR library was made. Patient provenance is recorded as an endocrinology department in Xi'an, China. The same data also contributed to another study, on T cells in Graves' hyperthyroidism and ophthalmopathy.

The source material was peripheral blood mononuclear cells (PBMCs), sampled at new diagnosis, from a patient treated with antithyroid drugs. The chain is built from TRBV2 and TRBJ2-1; D is ambiguous. This clonotype originated in a woman younger than 45 with Graves disease. The CDR3 loop reads CASSEGLSYNEQFF. In DNA form, the CDR3 reads TGTGCCAGCAGTGAAGGGCTTTCCTACAATGAGCAGTTCTTC.